These 31 T cell receptor beta chains share one sample of origin, sequenced in a study of blood T cell repertoires in COVID-19. Sequencing used immunoSEQ multiplex PCR; TCRdb keeps in-frame clones, though not all of them. The sample consists of under 150,000 clones, 65% to 85% of them appearing once. The sample was peripheral blood. The receptor set was obtained from a man between 65 and 85 years old with acute or convalescent COVID-19.

The chain employs TRBV5-4 and TRBJ1-1; no firm D call. Germline V gene data show CDR1 as SGHNT and CDR2 as YYREEE (reference sequence). The CDR3 is made up of 16 amino acids. The V gene lost 0 bases and the J gene lost 1 base, with 13 bases spanning the gap. The CDR3 DNA reads as TGTGCCAGCAGCTTGGGAGGTCTCACATCGAACACTGAAGCTTTCTTT. It yields the protein CASSLGGLTSNTEAFF.

V is TRBV19 and J is TRBJ1-6; weak D call: TRBD1 (6 bases). Germline loops: CDR1 LNHDA, CDR2 SQIVND (reference sequence). V shed 6 bases and J shed 2 bases, with 11 bases lying between them. The CDR3 contains 15 residues. CDR3 sequence (DNA): TGTGCCAGTAGCCGACAGGATCCCTATAATTCACCCCTCCACTTT. As protein: CASSRQDPYNSPLHF.

This sequence joins TRBV2 and TRBJ1-4, with TRBD1 matching 8 bases. The CDR3 runs 15 residues. Germline loops: CDR1 SNHLY, CDR2 FYNNEI. V lost 5 bases and J lost 3; bases outside the gene matches: 5. The CDR3 loop reads CASSLTGVANEKLFF. CDR3 nucleotide sequence: TGTGCCAGCAGTTTGACAGGGGTGGCTAATGAAAAACTGTTTTTT.

This chain links TRBV3-1 (or the pseudogene TRBV3-2) with TRBJ1-4; D is unresolved. The CDR3 contains 14 residues. From germline, CDR1 is LGHDT and CDR2 YNNKEL (reference sequence). V was trimmed by 1 base and J by 0 bases, leaving 3 bases between them. CDR3 residues: CASSQATTNEKLFF. CDR3 DNA sequence: TGTGCCAGCAGCCAAGCTACAACTAATGAAAAACTGTTTTTT.

V and J are TRBV19 and TRBJ1-1, with D tentatively TRBD1 (6 bases). Germline lookup yields CDR1 LNHDA and CDR2 SQIVND (reference sequence). Trimming shortened V by 7 bases and J by 2 bases, and 11 bases separated the two germline ends. This CDR3 contains 13 residues. CDR3 DNA sequence: TGTGCCAGTACGGACAGACAAAACACTGAAGCTTTCTTT. This sequence encodes CASTDRQNTEAFF.

The chain is built from TRBV5-1 and TRBJ2-7, with a weak D call TRBD1 (5 bases). The V and J ends lost 2 bases and 4 bases respectively, with 10 bases between them. This CDR3 has 13 amino acids. Germline CDR1 SGHRS, CDR2 YFSETQ. The CDR3 loop is CASSFTPGYEQYF. DNA for the CDR3: TGCGCCAGCAGCTTCACCCCAGGGTACGAGCAGTACTTC.

The chain has TRBV28 and TRBJ2-1; D is unresolved. Germline lookup yields CDR1 MDHEN and CDR2 SYDVKM. The CDR3 is 14 residues long. Trimming stripped 6 bases from V and 10 bases from J, with 19 bases between. CDR3 sequence (DNA): TGTGCCAGCAGCCTAGGCCCGTACTACATCGAGCAGTTCTTC. It yields the protein CASSLGPYYIEQFF.

The rearrangement joins TRBV4-1 to TRBJ2-2; 8 bases agree with TRBD1. Germline V gene lookup returns CDR1 MGHRA and CDR2 YSYEKL. Losses at the gene ends were 3 bases for V and 7 bases for J; bases not matched to a gene: 10. The CDR3 covers 16 residues. CDR3 nucleotides: TGCGCCAGCAGCCATCCGCAGGGGGCGCTTGGCGGGGAGCTGTTTTTT. Protein: CASSHPQGALGGELFF.

The sample holds one count of this clone. J is TRBJ2-3 and V is TRBV3-1 (or the pseudogene TRBV3-2), with 8 nucleotides matching TRBD1. CDR3 length: 18 residues. Unmatched junction bases numbered 13, after V lost 0 bases and J lost 5 bases. Germline CDR1 reads LGHDT; CDR2 reads YNNKEL (reference sequence). This CDR3 reads CASSQDLGQGVSGDTQYF. In DNA form, the CDR3 reads TGTGCCAGCAGCCAAGATTTAGGACAGGGCGTTTCGGGAGATACGCAGTATTTT.

The chain links TRBV6-2 or TRBV6-3 to TRBJ2-1; weak D call: TRBD2 (5 bases). V lost 0 bases and J 12 bases, leaving 15 bases between the germline ends. CDR3 length: 14 amino acids. Germline V gene lookup returns CDR1 MNHEY and CDR2 SVGEGT. In nucleotides, the CDR3 is TGTGCCAGCAGTTACTCCGTTCCGGAGGACGGGCAGTTCTTC. It translates to CASSYSVPEDGQFF.

In its sample, this clone was seen a few times. V usage is TRBV6-2 or TRBV6-3 and J usage is TRBJ1-6; 7 bases are a match to TRBD1. V lost 4 bases and J lost 9; bases outside the gene matches: 18. Germline V CDR1 and CDR2: MNHEY, SVGEGT. The CDR3 extends over 18 amino acids. In nucleotides, the CDR3 is TGTGCCAGCAGTTGGGGACAGCCTGGGTCCTTGAGCGGTTCACCCCTCCACTTT. Translating it yields CASSWGQPGSLSGSPLHF.

The J gene is TRBJ1-1, the V gene TRBV23-1; no firm D call. TRBV23-1 is an ORF; its function is uncertain. The CDR3 is 17 residues long. V lost 7 bases and J lost 2, with 23 bases in between. The CDR3 nucleotides read TGCGCCAGCATAAGAGACAAGGGAGTATTTCCAAACACTGAAGCTTTCTTT. It codes for CASIRDKGVFPNTEAFF.

This chain links TRBV6-6 with TRBJ1-1, with 8 bases identical to TRBD1. The CDR3 spans 15 residues. The germline CDR1 and CDR2 sequences are MNHNY and SVGAGI (reference sequence). V trimming: 6 bases; J trimming: 1 base; junction bases outside the gene matches: 7. CDR3 region: CASSAPTGGNTEAFF. The CDR3 DNA reads TGTGCCAGCAGCGCACCCACAGGGGGGAACACTGAAGCTTTCTTT.

This chain joins TRBV28 and TRBJ1-6, with a weak D call TRBD1 (6 bases). CDR3 length: 13 amino acids. V was shortened by 5 bases and J by 11 bases, with 13 bases between the two germline ends. The V gene's germline CDR1 is MDHEN and CDR2 SYDVKM. This CDR3 is CASSLGQLAPLHF. CDR3 DNA: TGTGCCAGCAGTCTCGGACAGCTAGCACCCCTCCACTTT. Together with reference TRBV28 and TRBJ1-6, the CDR3 gives the full variable domain: DVKVTQSSRYLVKRTGEKVFLECVQDMDHENMFWYRQDPGLGLRLIYFSYDVKMKEKGDIPEGYSVSREKKERFSLILESASTNQTSMYLCASSLGQLAPLHFGNGTRLTVT.

The J gene is TRBJ1-2, the V gene TRBV3-1 (or the pseudogene TRBV3-2), with D possibly TRBD1 on 5 matching bases. Germline CDR1 and CDR2: LGHDT and YNNKEL (reference sequence). V lost 5 bases and J 6 bases, leaving 13 bases between the germline ends. The CDR3 length is 13 residues. CDR3 nucleotide sequence: TGTGCCAGCAGCTACACCCGGACACATGGCTACACCTTC. This translates into CASSYTRTHGYTF.

J is TRBJ1-6 and V is TRBV7-8; 9 bases match TRBD1. The CDR3 is 14 residues long. V lost 5 bases to trimming and J lost 7 bases; unmatched junction nucleotides: 3. CDR1 and CDR2 from the germline V gene are SGHVS and FQNEAQ. The CDR3 reads CASSMDRGNSPLHF. The CDR3 DNA is TGTGCCAGCAGCATGGACAGGGGAAATTCACCCCTCCACTTT.

The chain uses TRBV7-3 and TRBJ2-5; possible D gene TRBD1, 5 bases. The V gene lost 1 base and the J gene lost 1 base, with 10 bases spanning the gap. Germline-derived CDR1 and CDR2 are SGHTA and FQGTGA. The CDR3 spans 15 residues. CDR3 nucleotide sequence: TGTGCCAGCAGCTTAAGAGGCAGGGCCCAAGAGACCCAGTACTTC. As protein: CASSLRGRAQETQYF. The full variable domain, completed using reference TRBV7-3 and TRBJ2-5, is GAGVSQTPSNKVTEKGKYVELRCDPISGHTALYWYRQSLGQGPEFLIYFQGTGAADDSGLPNDRFFAVRPEGSVSTLKIQRTERGDSAVYLCASSLRGRAQETQYFGPGTRLLVL.

This clone occurred many times. The rearrangement uses TRBV27 and TRBJ1-6; D not certain. Trimming left V 3 bases short and J 3 bases short, with 9 bases between. Germline V lookup: CDR1 MNHEY, CDR2 SMNVEV (reference sequence). This CDR3 has 15 amino acids. In DNA, the CDR3 is TGTGCCAGCAGTTTTCGTAGCGGCTATAATTCACCCCTCCACTTT. Amino acids: CASSFRSGYNSPLHF.

V usage is TRBV5-1 and J usage is TRBJ2-7; TRBD2 is a possible D gene (6 bases). CDR3 size: 12 residues. V lost 10 bases, J lost 3 bases, and 14 bases lay in between. In germline, CDR1 is SGHRS, CDR2 YFSETQ. The CDR3 DNA is TGCGCCCTAGAGGTGGGGGGCTACGAGCAGTACTTC. Protein product: CALEVGGYEQYF.

V usage is TRBV4-1 and J usage is TRBJ1-2; 8 bases map to TRBD1. CDR3 length: 14 amino acids. Germline values: CDR1 MGHRA, CDR2 YSYEKL. V lost 3 bases to trimming and J lost 7 bases; unmatched junction nucleotides: 7. The CDR3 here is CASSQLTGDGGYTF. The CDR3 nucleotides read TGCGCCAGCAGCCAGTTGACAGGGGATGGTGGCTACACCTTC.

The rearrangement links TRBV5-1 to TRBJ2-5; 8 bases agree with TRBD2. CDR1 is SGHRS and CDR2 is YFSETQ in the germline V gene. The CDR3 covers 16 residues. After removal of 2 bases from V and 5 bases from J, the junction contained 11 bases not matched to a gene. The CDR3 region has the DNA TGCGCCAGCAGCTTCACGGGGGGGCTAGCCGGGGAGACCCAGTACTTC. This translates into CASSFTGGLAGETQYF.

The chain has TRBV9 and TRBJ1-2, with 9 bases aligning to TRBD1. The J segment lost 8 bases and the V segment lost 6 bases, leaving 8 bases of the junction unmatched. The CDR3 sequence is 13 residues long. Germline V gives CDR1 SGDLS, CDR2 YYNGEE. The CDR3: CASKTGGAWGYTF. The CDR3 bases are TGTGCCAGCAAAACAGGGGGCGCGTGGGGCTACACCTTC.

This chain links TRBV19 with TRBJ2-7, with TRBD2 as a possible D gene (5 bases). Trimming took 6 bases from V and 2 from J, leaving 17 bases between them. The CDR3 is 15 amino acids. CDR1 is LNHDA and CDR2 is SQIVND in the germline V gene (reference sequence). CDR3 nucleotide sequence: TGTGCCAGTAGCAACGGACTGCTGTTAACCTACGAGCAGTACTTC. This gives the protein CASSNGLLLTYEQYF.

The chain uses TRBV25-1 and TRBJ1-6; 7 bases align to TRBD1. Germline values: CDR1 MGHDK, CDR2 SYGVNS. This CDR3 has 15 residues. V trimming: 1 base; J trimming: 7 bases; junction bases outside the gene matches: 4. Written as DNA, the CDR3 is TGTGCCAGCAGTGAATCTGCAGGGGGAAATTCACCCCTCCACTTT. It translates to CASSESAGGNSPLHF.

The genes are TRBV19 and TRBJ2-7, with 7 bases aligning to TRBD1. V shed 2 bases, J shed 3 bases, and the junction held 4 bases outside the gene matches. CDR1 is LNHDA, CDR2 SQIVND, per germline (reference sequence). The CDR3 consists of 14 residues. The CDR3 reads CASSITTGLYEQYF. The CDR3 bases are TGTGCCAGTAGTATAACGACAGGGCTCTACGAGCAGTACTTC.

The genes are TRBV29-1 and TRBJ2-7; tentatively, D is TRBD1 (5 bases). V was cut by 2 bases and J by 2 bases, with 13 bases left in between. This CDR3 is built from 14 residues. Germline V CDR1 and CDR2: SQVTM, ANQGSEA. This CDR3 reads CSVETGNHPYEQYF. For the CDR3, the DNA is TGCAGCGTTGAAACAGGAAATCACCCCTACGAGCAGTACTTC.

This clone was seen more than once but under ten times. The chain employs TRBV27 and TRBJ1-1, with D possibly TRBD1 on 5 matching bases. The length of the CDR3 is 14 residues. V lost 8 bases and J lost 2, with 15 bases in between. CDR1 and CDR2 from the germline V gene are MNHEY and SMNVEV (reference sequence). The CDR3 protein is CASGLETANTEAFF. CDR3 DNA: TGTGCCAGCGGCCTAGAGACAGCAAACACTGAAGCTTTCTTT.

The V and J genes are TRBV9 and TRBJ2-3, with D maybe TRBD2 (5 bases). Looked up from germline, CDR1 is SGDLS and CDR2 is YYNGEE. The CDR3 is 16 amino acids. The germline V and J ends were trimmed by 4 bases and 1 base, with 16 bases remaining between them. CDR3 sequence reads: CASSPSGLFGTDTQYF. In nucleotides, the CDR3 is TGTGCCAGCAGCCCCAGTGGACTGTTTGGCACAGATACGCAGTATTTT.

The CDR3 DNA reads as TGCGCCAGCAGCGAGATTCACAGGGGTTCTAATGAAAAACTGTTTTTT. Encoded protein: CASSEIHRGSNEKLFF. This chain links TRBV10-1 with TRBJ1-4; the match to TRBD1 covers 7 bases. The CDR3 is 16 amino acids. V was clipped by 6 bases and J by 3 bases; unmatched bases: 10. CDR1 is WNHNN, CDR2 SYGVQD, per germline (reference sequence).

V gene TRBV2 combines with J gene TRBJ1-2, with TRBD1 identical over 9 bases. After removal of 6 bases from V and 7 bases from J, the junction contained 9 bases not matched to a gene. The CDR3 runs to 14 residues. CDR1 SNHLY and CDR2 FYNNEI come from the germline V gene. The CDR3 DNA sequence: TGTGCCAGCAGACACCGGGACAGGGACTCTGGCTACACCTTC. It codes for CASRHRDRDSGYTF.

The rearrangement joins TRBV6-6 to TRBJ2-2; D is perhaps TRBD1 (5 bases). The germline V gene encodes CDR1 MNHNY and CDR2 SVGAGI (reference sequence). The V end was cut by 7 bases, the J end by 4 bases, with 16 bases between. The CDR3 length is 15 residues. The CDR3 loop reads CASIPQGRGTGELFF. CDR3 coding DNA: TGTGCCAGCATTCCTCAGGGTAGGGGCACCGGGGAGCTGTTTTTT.